This T cell receptor (beta chain) was captured by sequencing in a study of control samples from healthy donors and cancer patients. Germline CDR1 SGHRS, CDR2 YFSETQ. The CDR3 loop spans 15 amino acids. With 0 bases clipped from V and 3 bases from J, the junction kept 3 bases outside the gene matches. The assay was immunoSEQ multiplex PCR, and TCRdb's table has in-frame clones only and misses some. Here the sample spans approximately 40,000 clones, roughly 65% being singletons. Sequenced input: formalin-fixed, paraffin-embedded tissue. The TCR sequence derives from a male donor with melanoma. The chain has TRBV5-1 and TRBJ2-1; 7 nucleotides align to TRBD2. CDR3 residues: CASSLAAGVYNEQFF. The CDR3 DNA reads as TGCGCCAGCAGCTTGGCGGCGGGGGTCTACAATGAGCAGTTCTTC.